Sequencing of this T cell receptor (beta chain) was carried out in a study of cytomegalovirus exposure and HLA in healthy donors. About this clone: No antigen is known for it.

CDR1 SQVTM and CDR2 ANQGSEA come from the germline V gene. J was trimmed by 8 bases and V by 6 bases; bases with no gene match: 4. The CDR3 length is 11 residues. Researchers ran the PCR with 60 Vbeta and 13 Jbeta primers. The assay was immunoSEQ multiplex PCR, and TCRdb's table has in-frame clones only and misses some. The sample lists tens of thousands of clones, over 70% occurring once. Whole-study results and caveats: An assumption of roughly uniform sequencing depth across donors underlay the presence/absence analyses. Some TCR beta chains (over 150 of them) were listed as cytomegalovirus-associated.

Specimen: PBMCs. The chain carries TRBV29-1 and TRBJ1-2; 9 nucleotides line up with TRBD1. The receptor was derived from a man aged 35 to 55 in good health and CMV-seronegative. Written as DNA, the CDR3 is TGCAGCGTGGGACAGGGAAGAGGCTACACCTTC. Its protein product is CSVGQGRGYTF.